This T cell receptor beta chain is drawn from a study of T cell responses to AZD1222 COVID-19 vaccine. Study-wide background: Pooled in the analysis were second doses at about 4 or about 12 weeks. Study observations and caveats: After two AZD1222 doses, spike-specific TCR breadth and depth rose versus day 0. It should be noted that donors were predominantly white British and more often female, and clonal diversity was possibly underestimated.

The junction had 9 bases not matched to a gene; V was cut back by 0 bases and J by 6 bases. CDR1 SGHRS and CDR2 YFSETQ come from the germline V gene. This CDR3 has 16 residues. Assay: immunoSEQ multiplex PCR; the TCRdb copy retains only in-frame clones and omits some. The sample shows 180,000 or so clones, approximately 94% of them seen only once. On this clone itself: Its antigen is unknown.

The TCR was taken from an adult in good health. Sequenced here: peripheral blood, sampled on day 0 of AZD1222 vaccination. The V call is TRBV5-1, the J call TRBJ1-3; TRBD1 matches 7 bases. The CDR3 spells CASSLGQGSIKNTIYF. The CDR3 DNA is TGCGCCAGCAGCTTGGGACAGGGCTCGATCAAAAACACCATATATTTT. Full variable domain (outside the CDR3, taken from reference TRBV5-1 and TRBJ1-3): KAGVTQTPRYLIKTRGQQVTLSCSPISGHRSVSWYQQTPGQGLQFLFEYFSETQRNKGNFPGRFSGRQFSNSRSEMNVSTLELGDSALYLCASSLGQGSIKNTIYFGEGSWLTVV.